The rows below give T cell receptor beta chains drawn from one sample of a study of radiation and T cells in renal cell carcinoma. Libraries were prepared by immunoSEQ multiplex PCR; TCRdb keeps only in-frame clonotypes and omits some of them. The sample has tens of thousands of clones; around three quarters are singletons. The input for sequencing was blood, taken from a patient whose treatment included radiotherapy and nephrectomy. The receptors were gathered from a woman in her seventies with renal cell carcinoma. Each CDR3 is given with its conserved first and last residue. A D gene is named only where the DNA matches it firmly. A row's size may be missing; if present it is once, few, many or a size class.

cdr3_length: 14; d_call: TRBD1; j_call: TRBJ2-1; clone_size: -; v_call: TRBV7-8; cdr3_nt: TGTGCCAGCAGCTTAGGGACAGGGGGCACTGAGCAGTTCTTC; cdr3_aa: CASSLGTGGTEQFF
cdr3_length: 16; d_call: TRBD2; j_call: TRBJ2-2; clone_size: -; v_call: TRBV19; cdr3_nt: TGTGCCAGTAGTATCGGACTAGCGAAAAACACCGGGGAGCTGTTTTTT; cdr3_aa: CASSIGLAKNTGELFF
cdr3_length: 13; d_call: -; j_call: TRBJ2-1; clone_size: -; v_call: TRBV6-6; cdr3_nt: TGTGCCAGCAGCCCTTCTTCCTACAATGAGCAGTTCTTC; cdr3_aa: CASSPSSYNEQFF
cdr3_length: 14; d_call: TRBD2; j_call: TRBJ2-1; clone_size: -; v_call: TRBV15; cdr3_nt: TGTGCCACCAGCAGCAGCGGGGGGGTCAATGAGCAGTTCTTC; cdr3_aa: CATSSSGGVNEQFF
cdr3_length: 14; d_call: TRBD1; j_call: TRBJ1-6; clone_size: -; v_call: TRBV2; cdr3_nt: TGTGCCAGCAGTGGGGGACAGGAAAATTCACCCCTCCACTTT; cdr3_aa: CASSGGQENSPLHF
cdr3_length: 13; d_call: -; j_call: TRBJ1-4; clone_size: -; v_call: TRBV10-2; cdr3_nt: TGCGCCACACTCCGGACGGGGAATGAAAAACTGTTTTTT; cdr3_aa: CATLRTGNEKLFF
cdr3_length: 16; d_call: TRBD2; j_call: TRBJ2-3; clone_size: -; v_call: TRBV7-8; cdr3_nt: TGTGCCAGCAGCTTGGGGACTAGCGCCTTCACAGATACGCAGTATTTT; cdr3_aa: CASSLGTSAFTDTQYF
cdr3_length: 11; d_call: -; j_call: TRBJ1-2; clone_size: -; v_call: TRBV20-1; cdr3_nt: TGCAGTGCCAACCCAACTAGAGGCTACACCTTC; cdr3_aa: CSANPTRGYTF
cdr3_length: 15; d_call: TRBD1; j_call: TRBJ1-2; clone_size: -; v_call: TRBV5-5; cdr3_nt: TGTGCCAGCAGCTTGGGACAGGGGGGCCTCTATGGCTACACCTTC; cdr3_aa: CASSLGQGGLYGYTF
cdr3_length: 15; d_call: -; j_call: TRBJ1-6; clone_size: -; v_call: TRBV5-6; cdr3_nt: TGTGCCAGCAGCCAACTCTGGGGGTCAGATTCACCCCTCCACTTT; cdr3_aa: CASSQLWGSDSPLHF
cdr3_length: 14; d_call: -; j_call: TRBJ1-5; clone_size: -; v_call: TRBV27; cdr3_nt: TGTGCCAGCAGTTTTAGGACAGCTAATCAGCCCCAGCATTTT; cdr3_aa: CASSFRTANQPQHF
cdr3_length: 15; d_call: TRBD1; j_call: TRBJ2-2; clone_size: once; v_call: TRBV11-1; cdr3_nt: TGTGCCAGCAGGCACACAGGGGGCAACACCGGGGAGCTGTTTTTT; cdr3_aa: CASRHTGGNTGELFF
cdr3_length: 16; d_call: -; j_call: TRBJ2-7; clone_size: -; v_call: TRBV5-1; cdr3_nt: TGCGCCAGCAGCCCAGAAGGGGGGTGGAAATCCTACGAGCAGTACTTC; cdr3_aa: CASSPEGGWKSYEQYF
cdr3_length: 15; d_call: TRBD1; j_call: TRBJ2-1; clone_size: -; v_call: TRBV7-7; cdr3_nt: TGTGCCAGCAGCTACGGGACAGGGGCCGCCAATGAGCAGTTCTTC; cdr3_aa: CASSYGTGAANEQFF
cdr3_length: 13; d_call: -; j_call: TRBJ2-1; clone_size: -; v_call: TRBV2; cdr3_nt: TGTGCCAGCCCCCGGGTCAGGAATTTTGAGCAGTTCTTC; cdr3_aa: CASPRVRNFEQFF
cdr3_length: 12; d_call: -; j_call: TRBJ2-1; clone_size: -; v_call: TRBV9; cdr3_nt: TGTGCCAGCAGCGGACTGGGTAATGAGCAGTTCTTC; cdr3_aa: CASSGLGNEQFF
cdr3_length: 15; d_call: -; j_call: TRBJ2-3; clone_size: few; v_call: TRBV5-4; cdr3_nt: TGTGCCAGCAGTTCCGTCCAGGGACCCACAGATACGCAGTATTTT; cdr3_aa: CASSSVQGPTDTQYF
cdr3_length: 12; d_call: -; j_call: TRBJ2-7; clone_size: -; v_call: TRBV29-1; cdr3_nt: TGCAGCGTTGATGGAGGGGTTGGCGAGCAGTACTTC; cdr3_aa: CSVDGGVGEQYF
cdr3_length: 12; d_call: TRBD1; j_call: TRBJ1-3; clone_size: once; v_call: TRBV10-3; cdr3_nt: TGTGCCATTACAGGGGTTGGAAACACCATATATTTT; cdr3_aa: CAITGVGNTIYF
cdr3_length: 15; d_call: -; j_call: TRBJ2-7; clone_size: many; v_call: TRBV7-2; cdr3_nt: TGTGCCAGCAGCTTAGCCGGGGGTCTCTCCTACGAGCAGTACTTC; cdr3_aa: CASSLAGGLSYEQYF
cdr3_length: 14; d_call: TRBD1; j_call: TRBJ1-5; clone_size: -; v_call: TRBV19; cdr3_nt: TGTGCCAGTAGTCCCGGACAGGGCACTCAGCCCCAGCATTTT; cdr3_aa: CASSPGQGTQPQHF
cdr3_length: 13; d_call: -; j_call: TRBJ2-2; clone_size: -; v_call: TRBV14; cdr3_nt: TGTGCCAGCAGCCAAGTGTTGGCTGGGGAGCTGTTTTTT; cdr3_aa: CASSQVLAGELFF
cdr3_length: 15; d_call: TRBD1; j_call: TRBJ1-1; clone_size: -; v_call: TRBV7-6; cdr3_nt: TGTGCCAGCAGACATCCGGGACAGAGGAACACTGAAGCTTTCTTT; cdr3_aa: CASRHPGQRNTEAFF
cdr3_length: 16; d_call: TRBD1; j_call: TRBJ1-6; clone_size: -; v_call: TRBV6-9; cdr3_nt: TGTGCCAGCAGTCGGGACAGTCCGACCTATAATTCACCCCTCCACTTT; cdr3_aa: CASSRDSPTYNSPLHF
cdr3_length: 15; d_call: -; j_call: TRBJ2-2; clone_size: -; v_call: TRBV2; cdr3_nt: TGTGCCAGCAGTATCGAGGGACCGAACACCGGGGAGCTGTTTTTT; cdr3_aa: CASSIEGPNTGELFF
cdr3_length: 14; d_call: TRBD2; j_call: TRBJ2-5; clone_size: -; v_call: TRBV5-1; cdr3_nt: TGCGCCAGCAGCCATTTGACTAGCGGAGAGACCCAGTACTTC; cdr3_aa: CASSHLTSGETQYF
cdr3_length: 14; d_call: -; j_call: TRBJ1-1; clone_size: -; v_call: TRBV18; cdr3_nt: TGTGCCAGCTCACAGGGACCGTATGGAACTGAAGCTTTCTTT; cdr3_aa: CASSQGPYGTEAFF
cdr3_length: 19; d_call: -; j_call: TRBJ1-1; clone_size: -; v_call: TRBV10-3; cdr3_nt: TGTGCCATCAGTGAACCTCATTTACTCAGGGGTGGGGTGAACACTGAAGCTTTCTTT; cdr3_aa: CAISEPHLLRGGVNTEAFF
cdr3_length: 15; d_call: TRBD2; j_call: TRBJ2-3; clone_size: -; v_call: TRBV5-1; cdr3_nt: TGCGCCAGCAGCTTACCACTAGCGGGGGTTGATACGCAGTATTTT; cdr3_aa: CASSLPLAGVDTQYF
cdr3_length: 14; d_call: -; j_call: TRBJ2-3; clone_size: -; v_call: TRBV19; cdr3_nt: TGTGCCAGTAGTATAGCCGTTAGCACAGATACGCAGTATTTT; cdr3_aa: CASSIAVSTDTQYF